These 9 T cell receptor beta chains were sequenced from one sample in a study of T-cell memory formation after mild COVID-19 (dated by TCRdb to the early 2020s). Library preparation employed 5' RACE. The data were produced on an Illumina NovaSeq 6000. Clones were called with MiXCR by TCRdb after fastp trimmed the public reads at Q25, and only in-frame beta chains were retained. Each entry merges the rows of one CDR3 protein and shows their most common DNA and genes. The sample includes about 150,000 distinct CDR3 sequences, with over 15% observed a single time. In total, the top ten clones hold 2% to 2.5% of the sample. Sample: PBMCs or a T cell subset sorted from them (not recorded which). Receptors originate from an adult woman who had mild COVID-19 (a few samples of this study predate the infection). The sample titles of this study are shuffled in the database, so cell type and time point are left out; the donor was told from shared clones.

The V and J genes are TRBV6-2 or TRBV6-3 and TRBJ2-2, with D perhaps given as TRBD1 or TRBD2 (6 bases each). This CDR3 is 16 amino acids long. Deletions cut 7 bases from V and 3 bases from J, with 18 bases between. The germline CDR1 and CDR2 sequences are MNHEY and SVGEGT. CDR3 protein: CASIGRGLGDTGELFF. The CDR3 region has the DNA TGTGCCAGCATAGGACGGGGGCTAGGCGACACCGGGGAGCTGTTTTTT.

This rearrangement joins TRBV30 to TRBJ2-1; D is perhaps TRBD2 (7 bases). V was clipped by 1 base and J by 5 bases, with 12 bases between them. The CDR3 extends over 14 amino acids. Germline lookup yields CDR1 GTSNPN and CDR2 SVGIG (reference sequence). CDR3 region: CAWSGAGANNEQFF. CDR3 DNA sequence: TGTGCCTGGAGTGGTGCGGGGGCCAACAATGAGCAGTTCTTC.

The CDR3 region has the DNA TGTGCCATCCGTCAACTACGCCAAGAGACCCAGTACTTC. Protein sequence: CAIRQLRQETQYF. The chain joins TRBV6-2 or TRBV6-3 to TRBJ2-5; D remains ambiguous. This CDR3 has 13 amino acids. Germline V gives CDR1 MNHEY, CDR2 SVGEGT. V lost 10 bases and J lost 1, with 13 bases in between.

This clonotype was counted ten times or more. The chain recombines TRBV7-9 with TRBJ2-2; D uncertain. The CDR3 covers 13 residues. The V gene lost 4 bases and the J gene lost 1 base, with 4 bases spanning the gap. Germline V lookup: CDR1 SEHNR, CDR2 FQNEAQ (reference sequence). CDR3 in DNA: TGTGCCAGCAGCTCTAAGAACACCGGGGAGCTGTTTTTT. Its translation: CASSSKNTGELFF.

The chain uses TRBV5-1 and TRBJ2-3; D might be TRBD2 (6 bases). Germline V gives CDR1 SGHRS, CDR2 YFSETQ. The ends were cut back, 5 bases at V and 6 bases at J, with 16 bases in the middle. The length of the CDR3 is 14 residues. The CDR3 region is CASRKDGSLDTQYF. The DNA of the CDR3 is TGCGCCAGCAGAAAGGACGGGAGCTTGGATACGCAGTATTTT.

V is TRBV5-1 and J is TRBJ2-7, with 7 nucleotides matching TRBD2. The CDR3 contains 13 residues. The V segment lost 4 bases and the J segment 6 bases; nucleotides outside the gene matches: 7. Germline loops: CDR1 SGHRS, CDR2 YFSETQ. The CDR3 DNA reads TGCGCCAGCAGCCCCGGGGAGGGACGCGAGCAGTACTTC. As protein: CASSPGEGREQYF.

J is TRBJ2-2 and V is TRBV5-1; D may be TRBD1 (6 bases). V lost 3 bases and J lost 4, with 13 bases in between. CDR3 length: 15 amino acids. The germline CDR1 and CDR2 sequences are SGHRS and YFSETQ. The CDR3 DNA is TGCGCCAGCAGCTCTCAACAGGGTCGCACCGGGGAGCTGTTTTTT. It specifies CASSSQQGRTGELFF.

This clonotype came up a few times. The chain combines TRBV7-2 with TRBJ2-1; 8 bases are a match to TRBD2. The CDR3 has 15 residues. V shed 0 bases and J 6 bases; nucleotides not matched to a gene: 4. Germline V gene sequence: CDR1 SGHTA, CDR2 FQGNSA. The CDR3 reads CASSLAPSGSNEQFF. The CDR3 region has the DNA TGTGCCAGCAGCTTAGCGCCGAGCGGGAGCAATGAGCAGTTCTTC.

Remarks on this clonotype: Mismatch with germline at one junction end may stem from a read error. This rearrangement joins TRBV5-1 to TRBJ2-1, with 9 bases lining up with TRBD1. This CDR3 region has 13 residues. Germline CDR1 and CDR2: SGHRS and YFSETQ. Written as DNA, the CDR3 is TGCGCCAGCAGCTTGGGGACCGGGACAGGGTTTATCTTC. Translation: CASSLGTGTGFIF.